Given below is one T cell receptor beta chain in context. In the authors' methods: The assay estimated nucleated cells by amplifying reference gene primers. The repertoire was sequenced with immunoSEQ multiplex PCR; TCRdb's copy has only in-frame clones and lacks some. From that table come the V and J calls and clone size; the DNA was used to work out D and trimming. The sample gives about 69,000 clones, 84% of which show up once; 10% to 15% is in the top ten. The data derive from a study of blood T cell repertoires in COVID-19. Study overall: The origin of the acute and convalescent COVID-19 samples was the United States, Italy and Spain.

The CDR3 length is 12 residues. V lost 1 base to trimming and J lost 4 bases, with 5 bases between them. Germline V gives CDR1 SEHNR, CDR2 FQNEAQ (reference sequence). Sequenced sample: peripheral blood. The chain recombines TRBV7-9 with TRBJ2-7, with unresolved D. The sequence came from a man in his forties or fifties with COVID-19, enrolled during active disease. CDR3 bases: TGTGCCAGCAGCTTAGTAGAGTACGAGCAGTACTTC. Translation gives CASSLVEYEQYF.